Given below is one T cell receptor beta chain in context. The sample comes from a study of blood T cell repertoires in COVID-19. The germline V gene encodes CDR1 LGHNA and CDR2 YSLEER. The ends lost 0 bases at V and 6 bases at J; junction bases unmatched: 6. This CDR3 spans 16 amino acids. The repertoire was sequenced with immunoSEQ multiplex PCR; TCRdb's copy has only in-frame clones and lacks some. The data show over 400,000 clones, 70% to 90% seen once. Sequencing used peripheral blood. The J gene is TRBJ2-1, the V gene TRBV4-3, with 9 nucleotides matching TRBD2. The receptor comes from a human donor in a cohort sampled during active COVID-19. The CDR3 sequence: CASSQDSSGVGNEQFF. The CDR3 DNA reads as TGCGCCAGCAGCCAAGATTCTAGCGGGGTTGGCAATGAGCAGTTCTTC.